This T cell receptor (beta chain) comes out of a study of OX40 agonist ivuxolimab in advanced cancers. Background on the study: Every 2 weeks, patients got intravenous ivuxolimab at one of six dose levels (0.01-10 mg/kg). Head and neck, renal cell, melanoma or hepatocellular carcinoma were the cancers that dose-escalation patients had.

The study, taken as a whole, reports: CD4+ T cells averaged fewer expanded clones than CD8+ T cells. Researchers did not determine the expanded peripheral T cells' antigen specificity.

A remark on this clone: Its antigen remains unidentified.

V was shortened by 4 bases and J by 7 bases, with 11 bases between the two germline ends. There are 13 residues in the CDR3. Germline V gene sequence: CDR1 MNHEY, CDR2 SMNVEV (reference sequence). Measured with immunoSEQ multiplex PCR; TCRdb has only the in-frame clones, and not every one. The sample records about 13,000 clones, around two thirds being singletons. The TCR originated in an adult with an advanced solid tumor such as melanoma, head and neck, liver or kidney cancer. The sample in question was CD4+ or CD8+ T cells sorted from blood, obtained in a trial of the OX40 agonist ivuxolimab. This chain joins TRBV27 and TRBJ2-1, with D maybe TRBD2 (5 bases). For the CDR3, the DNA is TGTGCCAGCAGTTCCTGGACTGCAAATGAGCAGTTCTTC. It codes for CASSSWTANEQFF.